The 9 T cell receptor beta chains below all came from one sample that was sequenced in a study of cytomegalovirus exposure and HLA in healthy donors. Using immunoSEQ multiplex PCR, the repertoire was profiled, and TCRdb retains in-frame clones only, with some absent. The sample carries about 160,000 clones, around 85% recorded once. What was sequenced was PBMCs. Receptors were obtained from a woman aged 25 to 39 in good health and CMV-seronegative.

This clone has just one count. The V gene is TRBV2, the J gene TRBJ2-1, with 8 nucleotides matching TRBD2. This CDR3 has 15 amino acids. Germline V gene data show CDR1 as SNHLY and CDR2 as FYNNEI. The V segment lost 6 bases and the J segment 6 bases; nucleotides outside the gene matches: 10. The CDR3 bases are TGTGCCAGCAGGGAGACTACCGGGGGGGGCAATGAGCAGTTCTTC. As protein: CASRETTGGGNEQFF.

The chain joins TRBV20-1 to TRBJ1-4; D is ambiguous. The CDR3 runs to 11 residues. Germline lookup yields CDR1 DFQATT and CDR2 SNEGSKA (reference sequence). Trimming cost V 2 bases and J 8 bases, with 6 bases left between them. CDR3 sequence reads: CSARQEEKLFF. CDR3 nucleotides: TGCAGTGCTAGACAGGAGGAAAAACTGTTTTTT.

This chain connects TRBV19 to TRBJ1-1; 12 nucleotides line up with TRBD1. Unmatched junction bases numbered 6, after V lost 3 bases and J lost 1 base. The germline CDR1 and CDR2 sequences are LNHDA and SQIVND (reference sequence). CDR3 length: 17 amino acids. The CDR3: CASSIEGTGGRNTEAFF. CDR3 DNA: TGTGCCAGTAGTATTGAGGGGACAGGGGGCAGGAACACTGAAGCTTTCTTT.

The sample holds one count of this clone. This chain links TRBV30 with TRBJ2-5, with a possible D match to TRBD2 (5 bases). Germline V gives CDR1 GTSNPN, CDR2 SVGIG (reference sequence). Trimming took off 0 bases at V and 3 bases at J, with 5 bases between the two ends. There are 12 residues in the CDR3. The CDR3 sequence: CAWSVEEETQYF. The DNA for the CDR3 is TGTGCCTGGAGTGTGGAGGAAGAGACCCAGTACTTC.

The V gene is TRBV30, the J gene TRBJ2-3; D gene unclear. There are 14 residues in the CDR3. V lost 2 bases and J lost 4, with 13 bases in between. The germline V gene encodes CDR1 GTSNPN and CDR2 SVGIG (reference sequence). CDR3 DNA sequence: TGTGCCTGGAGTAGAAGTGGTTTTTCAGATACGCAGTATTTT. Translation gives CAWSRSGFSDTQYF.

Notes on this clone: Distinct nucleotide sequences in the sample also encode this CDR3. The CDR3 region has the DNA TGTGCCAGCAGTCTAGGACAGGGCGAGACCCAGTACTTC. Its translation: CASSLGQGETQYF. This chain joins TRBV27 and TRBJ2-5; 8 bases map to TRBD1. This CDR3 comprises 13 residues. Trimming removed 5 bases from V and 5 bases from J; junction bases left unmatched: 4. From germline, CDR1 is MNHEY and CDR2 SMNVEV (reference sequence).

CDR3 nucleotide sequence: TGTGCCAGCAGTTTATCGAGGAGATACAATCAGCCCCAGCATTTT. Residues: CASSLSRRYNQPQHF. The chain joins TRBV27 to TRBJ1-5; D uncertain. CDR1 and CDR2 from the germline V gene are MNHEY and SMNVEV (reference sequence). V gave up 0 bases and J gave up 3 bases, with 9 bases separating them. The CDR3 runs to 15 residues.

The table lists this clone with a count of one. This chain links TRBV19 with TRBJ1-5; D not resolved. The V end was cut by 5 bases, the J end by 5 bases, with 16 bases between. Looked up from germline, CDR1 is LNHDA and CDR2 is SQIVND (reference sequence). The CDR3 length is 15 residues. CDR3 residues: CASSPHPSAYQPQHF. The CDR3 DNA is TGTGCCAGTAGTCCCCACCCCAGCGCCTATCAGCCCCAGCATTTT.

The rearrangement uses TRBV5-1 and TRBJ2-5; TRBD1 matches 8 bases. The CDR3 totals 14 residues. V lost 1 base to trimming and J lost 5 bases; unmatched junction nucleotides: 4. Looked up from germline, CDR1 is SGHRS and CDR2 is YFSETQ. The CDR3 sequence is CASSLTGGIETQYF. The CDR3 DNA reads TGCGCCAGCAGCTTGACAGGGGGGATCGAGACCCAGTACTTC.